This record looks at one T cell receptor beta chain sequence and its context. What it recognizes is unknown. These data come from a study of CD8 T cells in Susac syndrome. CD8+ and CD4+ T cells from blood underwent TCR beta sequencing, which was carried out in a high-throughput format. CDR3 length: 15 residues. Germline CDR1 is SGHDN and CDR2 is FVKESK. The trim removed 0 bases at V and 2 bases at J, leaving 3 bases unmatched. After extraction with the RNeasy kit, roughly 0.45 to 1 ug of the RNA was reverse transcribed using random hexamers. TCRdb called the immunoSEQ multiplex PCR reads again in MiXCR, with one record for every CDR3 protein. The sample has approximately 120,000 distinct CDR3 sequences; roughly 93% are singletons. The study, taken as a whole, reports: The authors acknowledged that their TCR sequencing and HLA analysis involved a relatively small number of individuals.

The rearrangement uses TRBV14 and TRBJ2-7, with 8 bases fitting TRBD1. Sequenced input: CD8+ T cells from PBMCs. The TCR originated in a human donor with multiple sclerosis. CDR3 nucleotide sequence: TGTGCCAGCAGCCAAGAAGCGGACAGGGCCTACGAGCAGTACTTC. Translating gives CASSQEADRAYEQYF.